The rows below give T cell receptor beta chains drawn from one sample of a study of shared clonotypes between healthy human individuals. The table came from immunoSEQ multiplex PCR; TCRdb's copy has only in-frame clones and leaves some out. The data contain around 1.4 million clones, just under 99% of them singletons. Specimen: naive CD4+ T cells sorted from blood. The receptors here all came from a man aged 25-40 years in good health. Both conserved end residues are trimmed from each CDR3.

v_call	cdr3_length	cdr3_aa
TRBV6-5	13	ASSYLTGSGNTIY
TRBV7-9	10	ASSPVGEKLF
TRBV18	10	ASSPQGGPTF
TRBV7-6	11	ASSLTGKETQY
TRBV2	11	ASQTGPYNEQF
TRBV5-4	13	ASSPGGRESYEQY
TRBV5-1	11	ASSSDGRYGYT
TRBV4-2	14	ASSQGLAGKTGELF
TRBV28	11	ASSLMWEGEQF
TRBV5-1	16	ASSLADSRGFLSYEQY
TRBV9	15	ASSVAPVGASYNEQF
TRBV2	11	ASSASYYNEQF
TRBV11-3	12	ASSRVGFADTQY
TRBV28	11	ASRSQGPYEQY
TRBV10-3	14	AISVGGSGSTDTQY
TRBV18	11	ASSPGLVNEQF
TRBV7-9	13	ASSLGTSATGELF
TRBV9	11	ASSVYGKETQY
TRBV14	13	ASSALAGGLYEQY
TRBV10-3	12	AISEGGPNYGYT
TRBV27	13	ASSRQGRSNQPQH
TRBV2	8	ARPDTEAF
TRBV5-5	15	ASSLALGRASSYEQY
TRBV5-4	14	ASSTGQGGKTDTQY
TRBV11-3	11	ASSAGEYNEQF
TRBV4-1	14	ASSQGAGQRVNEQF
TRBV5-1	12	ASNRAQRPDTQY
TRBV6-6	13	ASSPGQGNNSPLH
TRBV7-9	13	ASSLDGGTYEEAF
TRBV6-1	15	ASSAVAGGVGNYGYT
TRBV18	13	ASSHGTSGAPEQY
TRBV28	13	ASSLSGRANNEQF
TRBV28	11	ASGRAPYNEQF
TRBV5-6	12	ASSSDTGFGEQF
TRBV6-5	12	ATMRAKPTDTQY
TRBV7-6	15	ASSFSSGAISGNTIY
TRBV5-1	14	ASSLGGQVLGNTIY
TRBV5-6	13	ASSITGAGANVLT
TRBV7-2	11	ASSLGGRYEQF
TRBV13	13	ASSGRRQHTGELF
TRBV19	11	ASSPDRDQPQH
TRBV11-2	12	ASSFYQRWTEAF
TRBV27	15	ASSLKSAGVHSSPQH
TRBV6-1	11	ASSAYSSYEQY
TRBV7-2	13	ASSFLGQGAYEQY
TRBV11-2	14	ASSLPGQGAYNEQF
TRBV28	12	ASTGTINTGELF
TRBV27	14	ASSDHGLARPDTQY
TRBV5-1	15	ASRKNGGGLSNEKLF